This T cell receptor beta chain was sequenced for a study of CD8 T cells in Susac syndrome. Germline CDR1 and CDR2: SEHNR and FQNEAQ (reference sequence). Trimming took off 3 bases at V and 1 base at J, with 11 bases between the two ends. The CDR3 has 15 residues. Reverse transcription of about 0.45 to 1 ug RNA was performed with random hexamers. TCRdb reprocessed the immunoSEQ multiplex PCR reads via MiXCR and lists one record per CDR3 protein. In the table there are a few hundred thousand distinct CDR3 sequences, about 92% of which are singletons. Material for sequencing was CD4+ T cells from PBMCs. V usage is TRBV7-9 and J usage is TRBJ2-3, with D perhaps matching TRBD1 (5 bases). This receptor was identified in a human donor with multiple sclerosis. The chain's CDR3 is CASSFRGRGTDTQYF. CDR3 coding DNA: TGTGCCAGCAGCTTTAGGGGCAGGGGCACAGATACGCAGTATTTT.